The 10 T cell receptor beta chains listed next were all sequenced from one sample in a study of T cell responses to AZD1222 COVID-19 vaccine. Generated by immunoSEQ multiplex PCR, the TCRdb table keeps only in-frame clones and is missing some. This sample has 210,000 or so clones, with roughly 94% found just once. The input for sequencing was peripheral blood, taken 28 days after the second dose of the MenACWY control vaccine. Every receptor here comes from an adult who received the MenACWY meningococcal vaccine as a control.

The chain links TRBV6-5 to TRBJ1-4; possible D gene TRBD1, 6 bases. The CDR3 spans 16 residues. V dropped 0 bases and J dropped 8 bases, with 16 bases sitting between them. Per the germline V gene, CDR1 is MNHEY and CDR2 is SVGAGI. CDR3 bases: TGTGCCAGCAGTTACTCTACAGGGAGTGGGGAAGAAAAACTGTTTTTT. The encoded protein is CASSYSTGSGEEKLFF.

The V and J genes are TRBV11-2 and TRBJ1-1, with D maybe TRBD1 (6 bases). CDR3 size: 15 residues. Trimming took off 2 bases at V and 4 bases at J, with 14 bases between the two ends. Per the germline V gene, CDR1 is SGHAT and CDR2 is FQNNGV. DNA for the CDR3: TGTGCCAGCAGCTTATATGAGGGGGTGGGCACTGAAGCTTTCTTT. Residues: CASSLYEGVGTEAFF.

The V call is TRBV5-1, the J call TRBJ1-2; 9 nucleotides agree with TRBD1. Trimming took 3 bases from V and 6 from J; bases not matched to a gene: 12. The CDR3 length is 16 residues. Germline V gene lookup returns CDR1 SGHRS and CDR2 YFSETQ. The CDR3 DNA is TGCGCCAGCAGCTGGAAATCCGGACAGGGGAGTGATGGCTACACCTTC. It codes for CASSWKSGQGSDGYTF.

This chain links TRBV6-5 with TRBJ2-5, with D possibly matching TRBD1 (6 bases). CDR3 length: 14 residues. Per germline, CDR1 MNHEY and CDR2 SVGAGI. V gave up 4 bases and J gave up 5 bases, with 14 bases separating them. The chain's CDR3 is CASSLSTGWETQYF. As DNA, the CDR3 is TGTGCCAGCAGTTTATCAACAGGGTGGGAGACCCAGTACTTC.

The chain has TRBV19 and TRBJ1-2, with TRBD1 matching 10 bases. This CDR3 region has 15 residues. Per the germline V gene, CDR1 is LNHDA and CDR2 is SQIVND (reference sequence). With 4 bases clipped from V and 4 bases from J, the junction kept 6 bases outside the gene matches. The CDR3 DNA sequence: TGTGCCAGTAGTACCCAAGGACAGGGGGGCTATGGCTACACCTTC. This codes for CASSTQGQGGYGYTF. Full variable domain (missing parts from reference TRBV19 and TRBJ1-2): DGGITQSPKYLFRKEGQNVTLSCEQNLNHDAMYWYRQDPGQGLRLIYYSQIVNDFQKGDIAEGYSVSREKKESFPLTVTSAQKNPTAFYLCASSTQGQGGYGYTFGSGTRLTVV.

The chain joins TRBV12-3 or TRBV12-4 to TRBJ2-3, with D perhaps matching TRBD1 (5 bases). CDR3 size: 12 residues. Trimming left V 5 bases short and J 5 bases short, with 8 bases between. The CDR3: CASSDDRDTQYF. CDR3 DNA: TGTGCCAGCAGTGATGACAGAGATACGCAGTATTTT.

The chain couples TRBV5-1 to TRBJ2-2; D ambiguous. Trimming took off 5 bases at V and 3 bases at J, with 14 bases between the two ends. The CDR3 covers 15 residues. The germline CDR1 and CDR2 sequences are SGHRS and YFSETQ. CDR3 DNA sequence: TGCGCCAGCAGTCCGACTGCAATAGACACCGGGGAGCTGTTTTTT. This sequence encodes CASSPTAIDTGELFF. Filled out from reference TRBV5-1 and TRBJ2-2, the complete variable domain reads KAGVTQTPRYLIKTRGQQVTLSCSPISGHRSVSWYQQTPGQGLQFLFEYFSETQRNKGNFPGRFSGRQFSNSRSEMNVSTLELGDSALYLCASSPTAIDTGELFFGEGSRLTVL.

Written as DNA, the CDR3 is TGTGCCAGCAGCTTAAGCGGGAAGTCCTACGAGCAGTACTTC. This sequence encodes CASSLSGKSYEQYF. This rearrangement joins TRBV11-2 to TRBJ2-7; 7 nucleotides line up with TRBD2. This CDR3 is built from 14 residues. Germline V lookup: CDR1 SGHAT, CDR2 FQNNGV. V gave up 2 bases and J gave up 1 base; unmatched junction bases: 2. Looking up the rest from reference TRBV11-2 and TRBJ2-7 gives the full variable domain: EAGVAQSPRYKIIEKRQSVAFWCNPISGHATLYWYQQILGQGPKLLIQFQNNGVVDDSQLPKDRFSAERLKGVDSTLKIQPAKLEDSAVYLCASSLSGKSYEQYFGPGTRLTVT.

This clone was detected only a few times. CDR3: CASSGSFYEQYF. The DNA for the CDR3 is TGCGCCAGCAGTGGCAGCTTCTACGAGCAGTACTTC. The rearrangement uses TRBV5-1 and TRBJ2-7; D is ambiguous. The CDR3 has 12 amino acids. The germline V gene has CDR1 SGHRS and CDR2 YFSETQ. Trimming pared 5 bases from V and 3 bases from J, leaving 9 bases between. Full variable domain (outside the CDR3, taken from reference TRBV5-1 and TRBJ2-7): KAGVTQTPRYLIKTRGQQVTLSCSPISGHRSVSWYQQTPGQGLQFLFEYFSETQRNKGNFPGRFSGRQFSNSRSEMNVSTLELGDSALYLCASSGSFYEQYFGPGTRLTVT.

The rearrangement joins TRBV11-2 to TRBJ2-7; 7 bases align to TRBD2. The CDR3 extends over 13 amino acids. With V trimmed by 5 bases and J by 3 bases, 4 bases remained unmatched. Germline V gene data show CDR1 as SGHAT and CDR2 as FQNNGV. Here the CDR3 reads CASSLGLGYEQYF. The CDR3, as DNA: TGTGCCAGCAGCCTAGGACTAGGCTACGAGCAGTACTTC.